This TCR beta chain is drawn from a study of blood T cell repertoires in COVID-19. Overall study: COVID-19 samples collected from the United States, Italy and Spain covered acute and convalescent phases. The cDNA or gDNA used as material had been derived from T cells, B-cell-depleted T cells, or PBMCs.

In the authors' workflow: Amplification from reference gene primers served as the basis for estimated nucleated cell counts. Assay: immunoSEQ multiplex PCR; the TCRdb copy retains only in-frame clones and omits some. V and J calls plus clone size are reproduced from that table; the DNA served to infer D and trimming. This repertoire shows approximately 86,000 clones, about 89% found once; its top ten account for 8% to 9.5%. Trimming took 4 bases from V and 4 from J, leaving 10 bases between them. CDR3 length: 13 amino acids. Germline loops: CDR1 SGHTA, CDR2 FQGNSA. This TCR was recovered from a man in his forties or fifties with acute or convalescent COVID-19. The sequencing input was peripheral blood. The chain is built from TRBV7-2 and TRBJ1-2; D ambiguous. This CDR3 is CASSSPGVYGYTF. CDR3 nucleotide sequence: TGTGCCAGCAGCTCCCCTGGAGTCTATGGCTACACCTTC.